This record looks at one TCR beta chain sequence and its context. This sample is part of a study of T-cell reconstitution after alpha-beta-depleted transplantation in children. Unique molecular identifiers were used to barcode this TCRbeta library. TCRdb recomputed calls from the PCR reads with MiXCR, one row per CDR3 protein. Of approximately 210,000 distinct CDR3 sequences listed, about 15% were seen once; the top ten hold less than 15%. Sequences were derived from PBMCs from the stem cell graft donor, sampled from the stem cell graft. The clonotype was recovered from a human donor who donated a stem cell graft to a child with acute lymphoblastic leukemia.

The CDR3 sequence: CASSPTNGGTFYEQYF. Here the CDR3 DNA reads TGCGCCAGCAGCCCCACTAACGGGGGGACCTTCTACGAGCAGTACTTC. V usage is TRBV5-1 and J usage is TRBJ2-7; 7 bases are a match to TRBD2. CDR1 is SGHRS, CDR2 YFSETQ, per germline. Trimming at V came to 4 bases and at J to 3 bases, leaving 13 bases not matched to a gene. The CDR3 has 16 amino acids.